The 8 T cell receptor beta chains below were found in one sample sequenced in a study of cytomegalovirus exposure and HLA in healthy donors. 13 Jbeta primers and 60 Vbeta primers were used for the PCR. Libraries were prepared by immunoSEQ multiplex PCR; TCRdb keeps only in-frame clonotypes and omits some of them. This table holds about 120,000 clones, around 80% found once. The sample comprised PBMCs. The source is a female donor in good health and CMV-seronegative.

This chain links TRBV7-9 with TRBJ1-4; possibly TRBD1 for D (6 bases). V gave up 5 bases and J gave up 7 bases, with 20 bases separating them. This CDR3 region has 16 residues. From germline, CDR1 is SEHNR and CDR2 FQNEAQ (reference sequence). The CDR3 reads CASSRVGARVSEKLFF. In DNA, the CDR3 is TGTGCCAGCAGCCGAGTGGGGGCGCGGGTATCTGAAAAACTGTTTTTT.

The chain employs TRBV6-1 and TRBJ1-1, with a possible D match to TRBD1 (6 bases). The germline V gene encodes CDR1 MNHNS and CDR2 SASEGT. The CDR3 consists of 15 residues. The ends were cut back, 7 bases at V and 1 base at J, with 16 bases in the middle. The CDR3 here is CASTRGGVENTEAFF. Here the CDR3 DNA reads TGTGCCAGCACCCGAGGGGGGGTGGAGAACACTGAAGCTTTCTTT.

The rearrangement links TRBV5-4 to TRBJ2-7, with TRBD1 identical over 10 bases. CDR3 length: 15 amino acids. V dropped 0 bases and J dropped 6; count of bases not matched to a gene: 6. The germline V gene has CDR1 SGHNT and CDR2 YYREEE (reference sequence). CDR3 bases: TGTGCCAGCAGCTTGGATGGGACAGGGGCGATCGAGCAGTACTTC. It encodes CASSLDGTGAIEQYF.

This clone was seen more than once but under ten times. V usage is TRBV27 and J usage is TRBJ1-6, with a possible D match to TRBD1 (5 bases). The CDR3 loop spans 15 amino acids. Germline assignment: CDR1 MNHEY and CDR2 SMNVEV (reference sequence). Trimming removed 0 bases from V and 8 bases from J, with 11 bases in between. The CDR3 sequence is CASSLSRGRHSPLHF. The CDR3 nucleotides are TGTGCCAGCAGTTTATCGCGGGGACGCCATTCACCCCTCCACTTT.

CDR3 residues: CASSPRQGATGELFF. Here the CDR3 DNA reads TGTGCCAGCAGCCCGCGACAGGGGGCCACCGGGGAGCTGTTTTTT. This rearrangement joins TRBV7-9 to TRBJ2-2; 10 nucleotides match TRBD1. This CDR3 region has 15 residues. V lost 5 bases to trimming and J lost 4 bases; unmatched junction nucleotides: 4. Germline V CDR1 and CDR2: SEHNR, FQNEAQ (reference sequence).

In its sample, this clone was seen a few times. CDR3 coding DNA: TGCGCCAGCAGCTTGGTAGCGGCGAACAATGAGCAGTTCTTC. Its protein product is CASSLVAANNEQFF. The rearrangement uses TRBV5-1 and TRBJ2-1; a weak D match, TRBD2 (6 bases). Trimming stripped 0 bases from V and 5 bases from J, with 9 bases between. The CDR3 is 14 residues long. CDR1 is SGHRS, CDR2 YFSETQ, per germline.

This clone was counted a single time. The chain couples TRBV27 to TRBJ2-3; 11 nucleotides align to TRBD2. Germline V CDR1 and CDR2: MNHEY, SMNVEV (reference sequence). This CDR3 has 16 residues. J gave up 0 bases and V 5 bases, and 4 bases lay outside the gene matches. Here the CDR3 DNA reads TGTGCCAGCAGTCTCGGGACTAGCGGAAGCACAGATACGCAGTATTTT. As protein: CASSLGTSGSTDTQYF.

This sequence joins TRBV19 and TRBJ1-2, with D perhaps TRBD1 (5 bases). The CDR3 is 14 amino acids. V gave up 4 bases and J gave up 3 bases, with 12 bases separating them. Per the germline V gene, CDR1 is LNHDA and CDR2 is SQIVND (reference sequence). CDR3 region: CASSTYQGDYGYTF. In nucleotides, the CDR3 is TGTGCCAGTAGTACCTATCAAGGGGACTATGGCTACACCTTC.